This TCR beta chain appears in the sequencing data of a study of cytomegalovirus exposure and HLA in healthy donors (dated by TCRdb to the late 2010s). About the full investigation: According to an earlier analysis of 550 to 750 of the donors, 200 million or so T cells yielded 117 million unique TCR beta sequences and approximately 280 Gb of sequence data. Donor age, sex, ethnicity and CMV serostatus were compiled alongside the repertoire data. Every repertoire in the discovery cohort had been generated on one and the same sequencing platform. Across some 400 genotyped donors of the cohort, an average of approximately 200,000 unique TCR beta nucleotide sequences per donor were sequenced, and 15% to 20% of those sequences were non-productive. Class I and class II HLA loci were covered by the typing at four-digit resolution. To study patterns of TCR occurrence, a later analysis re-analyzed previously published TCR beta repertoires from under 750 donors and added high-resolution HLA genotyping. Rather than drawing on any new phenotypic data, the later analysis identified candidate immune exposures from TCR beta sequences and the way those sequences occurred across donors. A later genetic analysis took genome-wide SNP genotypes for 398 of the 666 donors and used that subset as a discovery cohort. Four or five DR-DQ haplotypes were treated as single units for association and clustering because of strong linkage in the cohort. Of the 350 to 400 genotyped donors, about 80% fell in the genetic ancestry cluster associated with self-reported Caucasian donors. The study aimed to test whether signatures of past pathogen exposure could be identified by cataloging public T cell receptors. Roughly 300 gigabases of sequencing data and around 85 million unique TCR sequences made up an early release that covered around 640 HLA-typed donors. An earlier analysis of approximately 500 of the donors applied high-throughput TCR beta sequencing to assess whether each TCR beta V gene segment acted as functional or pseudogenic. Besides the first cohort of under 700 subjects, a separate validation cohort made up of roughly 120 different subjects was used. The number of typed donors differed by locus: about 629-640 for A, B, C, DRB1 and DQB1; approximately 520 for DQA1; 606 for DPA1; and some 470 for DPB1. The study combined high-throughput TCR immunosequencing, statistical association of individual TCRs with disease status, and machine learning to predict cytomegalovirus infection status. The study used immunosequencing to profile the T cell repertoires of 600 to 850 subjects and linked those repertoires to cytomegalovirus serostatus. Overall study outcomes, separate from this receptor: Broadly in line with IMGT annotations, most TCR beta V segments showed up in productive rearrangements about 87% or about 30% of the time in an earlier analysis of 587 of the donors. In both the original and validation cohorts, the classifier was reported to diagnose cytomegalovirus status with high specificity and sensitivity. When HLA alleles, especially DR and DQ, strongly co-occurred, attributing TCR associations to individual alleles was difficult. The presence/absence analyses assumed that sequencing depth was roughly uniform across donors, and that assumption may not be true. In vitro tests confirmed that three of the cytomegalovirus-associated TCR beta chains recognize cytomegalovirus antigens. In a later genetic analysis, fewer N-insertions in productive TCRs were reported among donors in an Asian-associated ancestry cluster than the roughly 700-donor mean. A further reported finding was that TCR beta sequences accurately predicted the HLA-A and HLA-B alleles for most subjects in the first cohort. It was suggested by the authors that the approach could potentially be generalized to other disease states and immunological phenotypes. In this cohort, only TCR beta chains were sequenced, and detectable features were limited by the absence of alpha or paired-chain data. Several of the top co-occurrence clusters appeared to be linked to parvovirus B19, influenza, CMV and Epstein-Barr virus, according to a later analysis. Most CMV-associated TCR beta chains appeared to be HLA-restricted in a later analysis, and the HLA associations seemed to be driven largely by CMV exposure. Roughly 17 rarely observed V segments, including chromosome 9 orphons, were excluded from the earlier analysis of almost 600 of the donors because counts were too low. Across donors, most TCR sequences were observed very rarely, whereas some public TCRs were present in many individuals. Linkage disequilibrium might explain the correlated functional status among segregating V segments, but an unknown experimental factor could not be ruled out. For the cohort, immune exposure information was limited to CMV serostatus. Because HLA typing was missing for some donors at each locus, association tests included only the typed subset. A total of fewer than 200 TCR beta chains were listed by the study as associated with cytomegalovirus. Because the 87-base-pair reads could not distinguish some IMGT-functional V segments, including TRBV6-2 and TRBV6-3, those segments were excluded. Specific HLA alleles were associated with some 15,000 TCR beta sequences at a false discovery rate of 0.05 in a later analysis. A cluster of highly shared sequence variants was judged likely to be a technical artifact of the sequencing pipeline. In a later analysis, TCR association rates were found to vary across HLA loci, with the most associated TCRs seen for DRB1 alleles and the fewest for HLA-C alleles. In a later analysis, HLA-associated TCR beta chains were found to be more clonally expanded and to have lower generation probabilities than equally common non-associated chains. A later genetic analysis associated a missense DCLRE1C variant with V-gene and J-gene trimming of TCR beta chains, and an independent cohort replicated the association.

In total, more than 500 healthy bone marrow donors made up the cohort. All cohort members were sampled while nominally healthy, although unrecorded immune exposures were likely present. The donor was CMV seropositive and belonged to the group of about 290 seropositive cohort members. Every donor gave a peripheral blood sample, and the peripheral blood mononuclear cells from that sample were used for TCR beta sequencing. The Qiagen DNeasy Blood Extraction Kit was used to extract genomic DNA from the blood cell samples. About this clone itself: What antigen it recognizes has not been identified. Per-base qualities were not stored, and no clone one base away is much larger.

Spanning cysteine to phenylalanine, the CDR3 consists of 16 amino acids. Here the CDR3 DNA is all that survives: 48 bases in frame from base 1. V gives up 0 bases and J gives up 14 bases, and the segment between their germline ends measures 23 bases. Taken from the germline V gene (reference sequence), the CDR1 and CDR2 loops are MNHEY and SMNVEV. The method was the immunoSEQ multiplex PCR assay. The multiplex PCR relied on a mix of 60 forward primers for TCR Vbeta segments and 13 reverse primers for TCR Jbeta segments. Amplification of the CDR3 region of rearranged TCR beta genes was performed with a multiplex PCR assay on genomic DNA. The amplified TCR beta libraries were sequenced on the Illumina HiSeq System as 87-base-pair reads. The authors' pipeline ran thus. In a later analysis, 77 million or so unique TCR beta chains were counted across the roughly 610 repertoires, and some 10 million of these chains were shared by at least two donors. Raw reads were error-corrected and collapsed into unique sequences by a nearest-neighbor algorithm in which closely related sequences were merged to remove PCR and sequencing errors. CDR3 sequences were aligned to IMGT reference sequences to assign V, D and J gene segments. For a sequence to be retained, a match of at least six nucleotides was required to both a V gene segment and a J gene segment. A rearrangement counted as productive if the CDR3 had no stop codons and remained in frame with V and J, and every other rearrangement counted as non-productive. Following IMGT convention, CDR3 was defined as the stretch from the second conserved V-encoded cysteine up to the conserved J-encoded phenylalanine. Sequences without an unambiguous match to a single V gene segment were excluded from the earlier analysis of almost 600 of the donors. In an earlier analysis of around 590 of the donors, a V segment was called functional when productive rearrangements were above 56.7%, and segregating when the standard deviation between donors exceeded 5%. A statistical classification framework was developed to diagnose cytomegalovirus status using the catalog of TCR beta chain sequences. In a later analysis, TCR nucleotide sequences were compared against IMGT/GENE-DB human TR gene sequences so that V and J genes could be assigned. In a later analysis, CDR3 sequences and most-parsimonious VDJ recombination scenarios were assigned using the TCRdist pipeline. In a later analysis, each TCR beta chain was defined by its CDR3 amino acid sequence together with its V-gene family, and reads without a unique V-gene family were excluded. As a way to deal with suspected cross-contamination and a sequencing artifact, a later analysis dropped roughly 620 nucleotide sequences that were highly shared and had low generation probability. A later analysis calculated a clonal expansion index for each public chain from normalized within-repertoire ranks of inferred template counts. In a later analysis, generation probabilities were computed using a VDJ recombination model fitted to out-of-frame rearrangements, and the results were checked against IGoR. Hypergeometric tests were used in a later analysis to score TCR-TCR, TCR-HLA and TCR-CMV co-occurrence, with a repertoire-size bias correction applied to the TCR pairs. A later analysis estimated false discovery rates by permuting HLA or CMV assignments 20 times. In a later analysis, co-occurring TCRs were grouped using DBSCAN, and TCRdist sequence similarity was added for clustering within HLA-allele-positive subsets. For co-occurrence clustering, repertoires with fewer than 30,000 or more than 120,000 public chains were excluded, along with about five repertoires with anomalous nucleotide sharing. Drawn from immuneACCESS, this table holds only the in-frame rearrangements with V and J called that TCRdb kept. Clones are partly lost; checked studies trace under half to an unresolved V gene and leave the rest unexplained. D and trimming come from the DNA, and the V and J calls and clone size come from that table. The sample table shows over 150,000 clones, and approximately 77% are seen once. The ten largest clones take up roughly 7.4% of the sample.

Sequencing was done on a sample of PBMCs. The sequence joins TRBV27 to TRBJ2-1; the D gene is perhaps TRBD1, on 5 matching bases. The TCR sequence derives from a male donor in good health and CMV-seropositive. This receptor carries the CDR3 CASSLSWAGKGKREFF. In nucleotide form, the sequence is TGTGCCAGCAGTTTATCGTGGGCAGGGAAGGGGAAAAGGGAGTTCTTC.